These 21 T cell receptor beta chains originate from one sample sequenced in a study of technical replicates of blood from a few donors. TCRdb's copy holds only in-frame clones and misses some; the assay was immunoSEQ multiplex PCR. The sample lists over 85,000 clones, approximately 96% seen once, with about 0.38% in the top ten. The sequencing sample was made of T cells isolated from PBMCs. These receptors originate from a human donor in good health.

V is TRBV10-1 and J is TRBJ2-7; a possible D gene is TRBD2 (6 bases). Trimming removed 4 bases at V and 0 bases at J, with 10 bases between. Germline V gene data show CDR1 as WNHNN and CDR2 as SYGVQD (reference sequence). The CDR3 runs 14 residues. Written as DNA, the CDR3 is TGCGCCAGCAGTGTTGGCGGGACCTCCTACGAGCAGTACTTC. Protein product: CASSVGGTSYEQYF.

The CDR3 DNA follows: TGTGCCAGCAGCTTAGCGGGAGTAGTATTTGCGGAGACCCAGTACTTC. Its protein is CASSLAGVVFAETQYF. The chain combines TRBV11-3 with TRBJ2-5; possible D gene TRBD2, 6 bases. Germline lookup yields CDR1 SGHNT and CDR2 YENEEA. The CDR3 consists of 16 residues. The ends were cut back, 1 base at V and 5 bases at J, with 17 bases in the middle. The whole variable domain, filled in from reference TRBV11-3 and TRBJ2-5, reads EAGVVQSPRYKIIEKKQPVAFWCNPISGHNTLYWYLQNLGQGPELLIRYENEEAVDDSQLPKDRFSAERLKGVDSTLKIQPAELGDSAVYLCASSLAGVVFAETQYFGPGTRLLVL.

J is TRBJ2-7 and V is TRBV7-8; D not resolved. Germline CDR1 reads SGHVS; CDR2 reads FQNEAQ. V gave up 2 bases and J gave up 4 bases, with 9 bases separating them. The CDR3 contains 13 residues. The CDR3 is CASSLRGTYEQYF. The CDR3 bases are TGTGCCAGCAGCTTACGCGGTACTTACGAGCAGTACTTC.

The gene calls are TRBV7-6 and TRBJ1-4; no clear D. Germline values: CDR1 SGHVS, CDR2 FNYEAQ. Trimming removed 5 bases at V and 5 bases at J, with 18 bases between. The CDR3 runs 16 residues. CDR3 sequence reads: CASSPTPGFLNEKLFF. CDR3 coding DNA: TGTGCCAGCAGCCCAACTCCGGGTTTCTTAAATGAAAAACTGTTTTTT. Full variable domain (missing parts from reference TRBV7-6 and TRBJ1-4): GAGVSQSPRYKVTKRGQDVALRCDPISGHVSLYWYRQALGQGPEFLTYFNYEAQQDKSGLPNDRFSAERPEGSISTLTIQRTEQRDSAMYRCASSPTPGFLNEKLFFGSGTQLSVL.

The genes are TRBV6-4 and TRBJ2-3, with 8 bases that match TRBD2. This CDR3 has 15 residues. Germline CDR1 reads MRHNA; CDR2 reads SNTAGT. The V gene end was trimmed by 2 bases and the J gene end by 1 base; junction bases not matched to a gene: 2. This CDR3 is CASSDGREGTDTQYF. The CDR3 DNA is TGTGCCAGCAGTGACGGGCGGGAGGGCACAGATACGCAGTATTTT.

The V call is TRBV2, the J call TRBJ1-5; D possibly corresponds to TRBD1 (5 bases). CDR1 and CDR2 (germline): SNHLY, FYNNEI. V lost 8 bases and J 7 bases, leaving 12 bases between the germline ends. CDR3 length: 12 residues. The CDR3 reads CASGQGGQPQHF. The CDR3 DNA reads TGTGCCAGCGGGCAGGGAGGACAGCCCCAGCATTTT.

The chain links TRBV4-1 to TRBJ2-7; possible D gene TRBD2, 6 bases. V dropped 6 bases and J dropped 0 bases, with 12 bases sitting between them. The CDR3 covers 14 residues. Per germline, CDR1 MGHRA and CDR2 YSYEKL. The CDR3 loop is CASRRDSLSYEQYF. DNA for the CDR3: TGCGCCAGCAGACGGGACTCCCTCTCCTACGAGCAGTACTTC.

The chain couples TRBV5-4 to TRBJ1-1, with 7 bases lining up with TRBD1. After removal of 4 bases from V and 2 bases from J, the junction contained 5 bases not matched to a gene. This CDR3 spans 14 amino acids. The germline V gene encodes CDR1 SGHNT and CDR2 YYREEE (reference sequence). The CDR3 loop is CASSLRDSNTEAFF. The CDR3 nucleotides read TGTGCCAGCAGCCTCCGGGACAGCAACACTGAAGCTTTCTTT.

CDR3 sequence: CAYRQPPEQFF. The CDR3 DNA sequence: TGTGCCTATCGACAGCCACCTGAGCAGTTCTTC. V usage is TRBV30 and J usage is TRBJ2-1, with D tentatively TRBD1 (5 bases). The CDR3 is made up of 11 amino acids. V was clipped by 7 bases and J by 9 bases, with 13 bases between them. CDR1 and CDR2 from the germline V gene are GTSNPN and SVGIG (reference sequence).

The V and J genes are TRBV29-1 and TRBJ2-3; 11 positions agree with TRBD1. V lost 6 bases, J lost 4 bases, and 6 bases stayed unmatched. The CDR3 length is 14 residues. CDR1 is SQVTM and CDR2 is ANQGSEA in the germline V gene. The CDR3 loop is CSVLDRGPSDTQYF. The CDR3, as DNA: TGCAGCGTCCTGGACAGGGGGCCATCAGATACGCAGTATTTT.

CDR3 DNA: TGTGCCATCAGGGAGCTAGACACTGAAGCTTTCTTT. Its translation: CAIRELDTEAFF. The chain employs TRBV10-3 and TRBJ1-1; D not certain. Germline V gene sequence: CDR1 ENHRY, CDR2 SYGVKD. This CDR3 region has 12 residues. The V end was cut by 6 bases, the J end by 3 bases, with 8 bases between.

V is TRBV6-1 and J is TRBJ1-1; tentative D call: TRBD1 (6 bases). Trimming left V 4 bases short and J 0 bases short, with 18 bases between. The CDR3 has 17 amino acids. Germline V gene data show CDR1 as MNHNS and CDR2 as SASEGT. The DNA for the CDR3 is TGTGCCAGCAGTGCCGTCCCGGGACACGGAATGAACACTGAAGCTTTCTTT. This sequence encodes CASSAVPGHGMNTEAFF.

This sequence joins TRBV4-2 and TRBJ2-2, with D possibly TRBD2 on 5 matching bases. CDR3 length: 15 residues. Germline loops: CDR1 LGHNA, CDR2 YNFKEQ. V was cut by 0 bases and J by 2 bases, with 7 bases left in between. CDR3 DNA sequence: TGTGCCAGCAGCCAAGAACGGGGTAACACCGGGGAGCTGTTTTTT. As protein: CASSQERGNTGELFF.

The chain's CDR3 is CSVEDPPGSVEQYF. CDR3 sequence (DNA): TGCAGCGTTGAAGATCCTCCGGGGTCGGTCGAGCAGTACTTC. The chain is built from TRBV29-1 and TRBJ2-7; tentative D call: TRBD2 (5 bases). The CDR3 contains 14 residues. V was pared by 0 bases and J by 6 bases, with 15 bases between. Germline values: CDR1 SQVTM, CDR2 ANQGSEA.

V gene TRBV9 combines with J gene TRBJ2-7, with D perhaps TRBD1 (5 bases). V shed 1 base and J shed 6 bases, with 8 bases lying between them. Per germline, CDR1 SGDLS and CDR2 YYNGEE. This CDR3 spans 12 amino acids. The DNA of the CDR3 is TGTGCCAGCAGCGTATACAGGTTCGAGCAGTACTTC. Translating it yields CASSVYRFEQYF.

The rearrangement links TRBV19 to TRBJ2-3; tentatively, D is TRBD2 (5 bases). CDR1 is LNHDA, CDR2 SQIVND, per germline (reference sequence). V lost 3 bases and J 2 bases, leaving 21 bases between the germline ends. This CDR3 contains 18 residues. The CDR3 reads CASSMNNERPLFTDTQYF. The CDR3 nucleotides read TGTGCCAGTAGTATGAATAATGAGCGGCCGTTATTCACAGATACGCAGTATTTT.

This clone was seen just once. CDR3 bases: TGTGCCTGGAGTGTGGTGGGGCCTAAGGGCTATGGCTACACCTTC. Translating it yields CAWSVVGPKGYGYTF. This chain links TRBV30 with TRBJ1-2; perhaps TRBD1 as D (5 bases). Trimming took off 0 bases at V and 4 bases at J, with 15 bases between the two ends. The CDR3 consists of 15 residues. Germline V CDR1 and CDR2: GTSNPN, SVGIG (reference sequence).

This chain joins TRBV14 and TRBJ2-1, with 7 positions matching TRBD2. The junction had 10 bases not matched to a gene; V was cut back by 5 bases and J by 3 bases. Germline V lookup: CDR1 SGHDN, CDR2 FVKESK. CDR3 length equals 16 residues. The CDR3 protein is CASSTRRREYYNEQFF. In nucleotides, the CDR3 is TGTGCCAGCAGCACCCGTAGGCGGGAGTACTACAATGAGCAGTTCTTC.

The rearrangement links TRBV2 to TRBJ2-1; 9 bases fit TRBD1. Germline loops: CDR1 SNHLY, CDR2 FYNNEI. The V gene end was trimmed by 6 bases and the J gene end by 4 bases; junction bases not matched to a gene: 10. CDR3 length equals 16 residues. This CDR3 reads CASRPDRGYLYNEQFF. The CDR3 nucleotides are TGTGCCAGCAGGCCTGACAGGGGGTACCTTTACAATGAGCAGTTCTTC.

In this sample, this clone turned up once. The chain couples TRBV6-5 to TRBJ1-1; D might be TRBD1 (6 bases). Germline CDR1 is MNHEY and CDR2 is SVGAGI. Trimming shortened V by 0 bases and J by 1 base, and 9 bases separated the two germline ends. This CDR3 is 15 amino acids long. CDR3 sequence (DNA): TGTGCCAGCAGTTACTCTAGGGGGGGGAACACTGAAGCTTTCTTT. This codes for CASSYSRGGNTEAFF.

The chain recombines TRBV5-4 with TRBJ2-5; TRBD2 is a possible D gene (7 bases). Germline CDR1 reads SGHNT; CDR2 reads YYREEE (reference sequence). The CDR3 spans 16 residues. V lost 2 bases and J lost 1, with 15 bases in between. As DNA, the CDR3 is TGTGCCAGCAGCTTTGGGGGGGCACCTCCCCAAGAGACCCAGTACTTC. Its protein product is CASSFGGAPPQETQYF.